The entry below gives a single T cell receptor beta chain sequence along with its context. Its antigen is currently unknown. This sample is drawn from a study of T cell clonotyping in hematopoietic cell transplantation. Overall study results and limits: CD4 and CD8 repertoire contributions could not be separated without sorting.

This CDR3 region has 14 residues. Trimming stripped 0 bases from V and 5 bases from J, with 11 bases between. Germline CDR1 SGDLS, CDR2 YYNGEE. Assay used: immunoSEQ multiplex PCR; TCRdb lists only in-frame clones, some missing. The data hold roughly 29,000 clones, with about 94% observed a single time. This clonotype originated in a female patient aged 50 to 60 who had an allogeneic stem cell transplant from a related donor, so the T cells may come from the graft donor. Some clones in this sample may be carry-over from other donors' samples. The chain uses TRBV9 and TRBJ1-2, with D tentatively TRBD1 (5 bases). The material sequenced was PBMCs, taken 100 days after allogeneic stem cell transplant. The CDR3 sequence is CASSVAVGDYGYTF. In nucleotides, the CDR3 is TGTGCCAGCAGCGTAGCAGTGGGGGATTATGGCTACACCTTC.